Sequencing of this T cell receptor beta chain was carried out in a study of T cell changes during pregnancy in multiple sclerosis. Trimming cost V 4 bases and J 5 bases; bases outside gene matches: 9. The CDR3 covers 16 residues. CDR1 is SGHKS and CDR2 is YYEKEE in the germline V gene (reference sequence). Data came from immunoSEQ multiplex PCR; TCRdb stores just in-frame clones and leaves some out. The repertoire holds 25,000 to 30,000 clones, with around nine tenths as singletons. The TCR comes from a female donor with multiple sclerosis, enrolled in a pregnancy study. Here the sequenced sample was CD8+ T cells from peripheral blood mononuclear cells, taken before pregnancy. The V gene is TRBV5-5, the J gene TRBJ2-3; 11 nucleotides match TRBD1. CDR3 sequence reads: CASSPTRTGGEDTQYF. CDR3 nucleotide sequence: TGTGCCAGCAGCCCCACGAGGACAGGGGGCGAAGATACGCAGTATTTT.